Each of the 17 T cell receptor beta chains below was sequenced from the same sample in a study of T cell responses to AZD1222 COVID-19 vaccine. Some clones are missing from TCRdb's copy, which holds only in-frame ones; the method was immunoSEQ multiplex PCR. In the table there are under 120,000 clones, approximately 92% of which are singletons. The sequences come from peripheral blood, collected on day 0 of AZD1222 vaccination. The receptors here all came from an adult in good health.

In DNA form, the CDR3 reads TGTGCCTGGAGTGTACCGGGGCAGAGCAATCAGCCCCAGCATTTT. It specifies CAWSVPGQSNQPQHF. The V and J genes are TRBV30 and TRBJ1-5, with a possible D match to TRBD1 (5 bases). From germline, CDR1 is GTSNPN and CDR2 SVGIG (reference sequence). Trimming took 0 bases from V and 1 from J, leaving 10 bases between them. CDR3 length: 15 amino acids.

The J gene is TRBJ1-5, the V gene TRBV14; D ambiguous. Trimming left V 0 bases short and J 4 bases short, with 4 bases between. The V gene's germline CDR1 is SGHDN and CDR2 FVKESK. This CDR3 spans 13 amino acids. CDR3 region: CASSQDRNQPQHF. The CDR3 DNA reads TGTGCCAGCAGCCAAGATCGAAATCAGCCCCAGCATTTT.

The CDR3 loop is CASSLGEQGTFF. The CDR3 region has the DNA TGTGCCAGCAGCTTAGGAGAACAGGGGACTTTCTTT. The V gene is TRBV7-9, the J gene TRBJ1-1; 7 bases match TRBD1. The CDR3 has 12 residues. V was pared by 1 base and J by 12 bases, with 5 bases of the junction left unmatched. Per germline, CDR1 SEHNR and CDR2 FQNEAQ (reference sequence).

The chain uses TRBV7-3 and TRBJ2-5; unclear D gene. The CDR3 covers 13 residues. V was pared by 2 bases and J by 5 bases, with 9 bases between. The V gene's germline CDR1 is SGHTA and CDR2 FQGTGA. The CDR3 DNA follows: TGTGCCAGCAGCTTATTAGGGCGCGAGACCCAGTACTTC. It codes for CASSLLGRETQYF.

This clone was observed a few times. V is TRBV5-4 and J is TRBJ2-1, with 7 bases lining up with TRBD2. V was clipped by 1 base and J by 2 bases; unmatched bases: 3. The germline V gene has CDR1 SGHNT and CDR2 YYREEE (reference sequence). The CDR3 has 15 amino acids. The CDR3 nucleotides are TGTGCCAGCAGCTTGAGGCGGGAGACCTACAATGAGCAGTTCTTC. This encodes CASSLRRETYNEQFF. The complete variable domain, with remaining parts taken from reference TRBV5-4 and TRBJ2-1, reads ETGVTQSPTHLIKTRGQQVTLRCSSQSGHNTVSWYQQALGQGPQFIFQYYREEENGRGNFPPRFSGLQFPNYSSELNVNALELDDSALYLCASSLRRETYNEQFFGPGTRLTVL.

This clone was counted once. The V and J genes are TRBV4-1 and TRBJ1-2, with D unclear. CDR1 MGHRA and CDR2 YSYEKL come from the germline V gene. The CDR3 sequence is 17 residues long. Trimming cost V 0 bases and J 4 bases, with 18 bases left between them. The CDR3 nucleotides read TGCGCCAGCAGCCAAGAGCCGGACGGAGGTCGATTCTATGGCTACACCTTC. It is translated as CASSQEPDGGRFYGYTF.

The chain has TRBV7-8 and TRBJ2-5, with 10 bases that match TRBD2. V lost 5 bases, J lost 2 bases, and 11 bases stayed unmatched. The CDR3 extends over 17 amino acids. The V gene's germline CDR1 is SGHVS and CDR2 FQNEAQ. The chain's CDR3 is CASSPRVGLAAQETQYF. CDR3 DNA sequence: TGTGCCAGCAGCCCCAGAGTCGGACTAGCGGCACAAGAGACCCAGTACTTC.

CDR3 sequence (DNA): TGTGCCACCCGAAGTCGGGGATCCTACGAGCAGTACTTC. Translating it yields CATRSRGSYEQYF. This chain connects TRBV15 to TRBJ2-7; a weak D match, TRBD2 (5 bases). The CDR3 is made up of 13 amino acids. Germline-derived CDR1 and CDR2 are LNHNV and YYDKDF (reference sequence). Trimming removed 8 bases at V and 1 base at J, with 12 bases between.

The V call is TRBV7-3, the J call TRBJ2-1; tentatively, D is TRBD2 (5 bases). Trimming cost V 6 bases and J 4 bases, with 16 bases left between them. This CDR3 is 15 amino acids long. Germline lookup yields CDR1 SGHTA and CDR2 FQGTGA. The CDR3 DNA reads TGTGCCAGCAGTTTTACCCGGGAACCTTACAATGAGCAGTTCTTC. Translating it yields CASSFTREPYNEQFF.

The chain employs TRBV27 and TRBJ2-5, with TRBD2 as a possible D gene (5 bases). Germline V gives CDR1 MNHEY, CDR2 SMNVEV (reference sequence). Trimming shortened V by 5 bases and J by 4 bases, and 17 bases separated the two germline ends. This CDR3 comprises 15 residues. For the CDR3, the DNA is TGTGCCAGCAGTCACCCCGCGGGCGACCTAGAGACCCAGTACTTC. Its protein product is CASSHPAGDLETQYF.

The chain is built from TRBV19 and TRBJ1-5, with D perhaps TRBD1 (5 bases). Germline CDR1 reads LNHDA; CDR2 reads SQIVND (reference sequence). The CDR3 covers 16 residues. Trimming stripped 9 bases from V and 0 bases from J, with 18 bases between. The CDR3 DNA is TGTGCCAGCCGATACCCCGGGACTTTTAGCAATCAGCCCCAGCATTTT. Its translation: CASRYPGTFSNQPQHF.

The gene calls are TRBV7-2 and TRBJ1-3; D is unresolved. The CDR3 runs to 16 residues. The germline V gene has CDR1 SGHTA and CDR2 FQGNSA. Trimming removed 5 bases from V and 0 bases from J, with 14 bases in between. The CDR3 sequence is CASSPNGVVSGNTIYF. The CDR3 nucleotides read TGTGCCAGCAGCCCTAATGGCGTGGTCTCTGGAAACACCATATATTTT.

The gene calls are TRBV5-6 and TRBJ2-3; 10 bases line up with TRBD2. The length of the CDR3 is 16 residues. Losses at the gene ends were 0 bases for V and 5 bases for J; bases not matched to a gene: 6. From germline, CDR1 is SGHDT and CDR2 YYEEEE. As DNA, the CDR3 is TGTGCCAGCAGCTTGGAGCTAGCGGGAGATATAGATACGCAGTATTTT. The encoded protein is CASSLELAGDIDTQYF.

CDR3 loop: CASSKGGARETQYF. CDR3 nucleotides: TGTGCCAGCAGTAAGGGGGGGGCCCGGGAGACCCAGTACTTC. The chain carries TRBV6-2 or TRBV6-3 and TRBJ2-5; possible D gene TRBD2, 7 bases. Germline V CDR1 and CDR2: MNHEY, SVGEGT. Trimming stripped 5 bases from V and 5 bases from J, with 15 bases between. This CDR3 has 14 amino acids.

The chain joins TRBV5-1 to TRBJ2-7; D is ambiguous. There are 15 residues in the CDR3. V was clipped by 4 bases and J by 6 bases, with 20 bases between them. Germline V lookup: CDR1 SGHRS, CDR2 YFSETQ. The CDR3 spells CASSASGEMSAEQYF. CDR3 DNA sequence: TGCGCCAGCAGCGCGTCAGGTGAGATGTCTGCCGAGCAGTACTTC.

This rearrangement joins TRBV12-3 or TRBV12-4 to TRBJ1-6; no reliable D call. CDR3 length: 12 amino acids. The ends were cut back, 3 bases at V and 10 bases at J, with 7 bases in the middle. CDR3 DNA sequence: TGTGCCAGCAGTTTTGGTGGATCACCCCTCCACTTT. It yields the protein CASSFGGSPLHF.

The DNA for the CDR3 is TGTGCCAGCAGCACATCCTCTAGCGGGAGGCCCTCCTACGAGCAGTACTTC. Its protein is CASSTSSSGRPSYEQYF. This sequence joins TRBV9 and TRBJ2-7; 11 nucleotides agree with TRBD2. CDR1 is SGDLS and CDR2 is YYNGEE in the germline V gene. The CDR3 is 17 residues long. V lost 4 bases and J lost 0; bases outside the gene matches: 9.